One sample yielded the 27 T cell receptor beta chains listed below, sequenced in a study of blood T cells in healthy people across ages. Combining a sample-barcoded 5' primer with a J-beta primer mix, a second PCR ran for roughly 6 to 11 cycles. TCRdb re-analysed the 5' RACE reads in MiXCR, keeping a single row per CDR3 protein. The sample has some 920,000 distinct CDR3 sequences, approximately 50% seen once. Specimen: blood. These TCRs come from a woman aged 55-70 years in good health.

This clonotype was recorded once. The J gene is TRBJ2-1, the V gene TRBV12-3 or TRBV12-4, with 14 bases fitting TRBD2. CDR3 length: 16 residues. The V segment lost 7 bases and the J segment 7 bases; nucleotides outside the gene matches: 9. In DNA form, the CDR3 reads TGTGCCAGCACCCGACTAGCGGGAGGGTCCCTAAATGAGCAGTTCTTC. Translated: CASTRLAGGSLNEQFF.

The J gene is TRBJ2-5, the V gene TRBV9; 7 bases match TRBD2. Germline V lookup: CDR1 SGDLS, CDR2 YYNGEE. The CDR3 totals 14 residues. Trimming took 0 bases from V and 7 from J; bases not matched to a gene: 6. The CDR3 region has the DNA TGTGCCAGCAGCGTAGGTGGGGAGGGATGGACCCAGTACTTC. Amino acids: CASSVGGEGWTQYF.

This chain uses TRBV28 with TRBJ2-1, with D perhaps TRBD1 (5 bases). The DNA end is a closer match to TRBJ2-7, so the J assignment may be wrong. Per the germline V gene, CDR1 is MDHEN and CDR2 is SYDVKM. The CDR3 runs 14 residues. The CDR3 DNA reads TGTGCCAGCAGTCTCATCGGCAGGGCCTACGAGCAGTACTTC. Translation gives CASSLIGRAYEQYF.

The chain couples TRBV7-2 to TRBJ2-3; TRBD1 or TRBD2 may be the D gene (6 bases each). V lost 5 bases, J lost 1 base, and 13 bases lay in between. CDR3 size: 15 residues. CDR1 is SGHTA and CDR2 is FQGNSA in the germline V gene. CDR3 amino acids: CASSPGAGRTDTQYF. CDR3 sequence (DNA): TGTGCCAGCAGCCCGGGGGCGGGACGCACAGATACGCAGTATTTT. Full variable domain (rest looked up from reference TRBV7-2 and TRBJ2-3): GAGVSQSPSNKVTEKGKDVELRCDPISGHTALYWYRQSLGQGLEFLIYFQGNSAPDKSGLPSDRFSAERTGGSVSTLTIQRTQQEDSAVYLCASSPGAGRTDTQYFGPGTRLTVL.

This chain connects TRBV11-2 to TRBJ2-7; 13 nucleotides match TRBD2. Looked up from germline, CDR1 is SGHAT and CDR2 is FQNNGV. The V gene end was trimmed by 5 bases and the J gene end by 9 bases; junction bases not matched to a gene: 7. This CDR3 has 14 amino acids. The CDR3 DNA is TGTGCCAGCAGCACGGGGACTAGCGGGACTGTGCAGTACTTC. Amino acid sequence: CASSTGTSGTVQYF.

This clonotype was detected a few times. CDR3 sequence: CASSQEYSWFHQPQHF. The CDR3 DNA reads as TGCGCCAGCAGCCAAGAATACAGCTGGTTTCATCAGCCCCAGCATTTT. The V and J genes are TRBV4-3 and TRBJ1-5; D ambiguous. Germline lookup yields CDR1 LGHNA and CDR2 YSLEER. The CDR3 spans 16 residues. V was cut by 0 bases and J by 5 bases, with 14 bases left in between.

This clonotype was seen a handful of times. The CDR3 region is CASSLARWREQYF. DNA for the CDR3: TGTGCCAGCAGTTTAGCTCGGTGGCGCGAGCAGTACTTC. The chain is built from TRBV12-3 or TRBV12-4 and TRBJ2-4; D unclear. The DNA end is more similar to TRBJ2-7, so the J call may be wrong. CDR3 length: 13 residues.

This clonotype was seen more than once but under ten times. The chain combines TRBV24-1 with TRBJ2-3; TRBD2 matches at 8 bases. Germline V lookup: CDR1 KGHDR, CDR2 SFDVKD. V shed 3 bases and J 2 bases; nucleotides not matched to a gene: 6. CDR3 length: 16 residues. The chain's CDR3 is CATSDPGLDFTDTQYF. Written as DNA, the CDR3 is TGTGCCACCAGTGATCCGGGACTAGATTTCACAGATACGCAGTATTTT.

The chain employs TRBV4-3 and TRBJ2-5; perhaps TRBD2 as D (6 bases). The DNA end favors TRBJ2-7, so the J call may be wrong. This CDR3 is built from 16 residues. Germline CDR1 reads LGHNA; CDR2 reads YSLEER. CDR3 DNA sequence: TGCGCCAGCAGCCAAGTTAGCTGGGGGGAATCCTACGAGCAGTACTTC. Translated: CASSQVSWGESYEQYF.

This clonotype was detected only a few times. The chain is built from TRBV11-1 and TRBJ2-1; D is ambiguous. Trimming took 5 bases from V and 7 from J, leaving 15 bases between them. Per germline, CDR1 SGHAT and CDR2 FQDESV (reference sequence). The CDR3 sequence is 14 residues long. The CDR3 spells CASSPSPVGNEQFF. CDR3 sequence (DNA): TGTGCCAGCAGCCCATCCCCCGTTGGAAATGAGCAGTTCTTC.

This chain connects TRBV7-9 to TRBJ2-7; 8 bases match TRBD2. V trimming: 3 bases; J trimming: 4 bases; junction bases outside the gene matches: 8. The CDR3 consists of 15 residues. In germline, CDR1 is SEHNR, CDR2 FQNEAQ (reference sequence). CDR3 coding DNA: TGTGCCAGCAGCTTCGGACTAGCATCACCGTACGAGCAGTACTTC. This encodes CASSFGLASPYEQYF.

In nucleotides, the CDR3 is TGTGCCAGCAGTTTCATCCCGAAGGGGAACCCTCCGTACTTC. Translation: CASSFIPKGNPPYF. The rearrangement joins TRBV28 to TRBJ2-5; weak D call: TRBD1 (5 bases). The CDR3 is made up of 14 amino acids. The V gene lost 3 bases and the J gene lost 13 bases, with 21 bases spanning the gap. The germline CDR1 and CDR2 sequences are MDHEN and SYDVKM.

Details on this clonotype: An end of the junction differs from the germline gene, which may be a read error. V usage is TRBV12-3 or TRBV12-4 and J usage is TRBJ2-3; the D gene could be TRBD1 or TRBD2 (5 bases each). This CDR3 has 16 amino acids. The CDR3 loop reads CAGSVMAGTNTDTQYF. The DNA for the CDR3 is TGTGCCGGCAGTGTAATGGCTGGGACGAACACAGATACGCAGTATTTT.

This clonotype has just one count. The chain recombines TRBV7-9 with TRBJ2-4; D is possibly TRBD1 (6 bases). Matching the DNA end better, TRBJ2-7 makes the J call doubtful. The CDR3 is 14 residues long. The V gene's germline CDR1 is SEHNR and CDR2 FQNEAQ (reference sequence). The CDR3 region has the DNA TGTGCCAGCAGCTTCGGGACACCTCCCTCCGAGCAGTACTTC. Its translation is CASSFGTPPSEQYF.

CDR3 nucleotide sequence: TGCGCCAGCAGCTTGGAAGGTACAGTCTATAATTCACCCCTCCACTTT. This sequence encodes CASSLEGTVYNSPLHF. The J gene is TRBJ1-6, the V gene TRBV5-1; D is undetermined. Germline loops: CDR1 SGHRS, CDR2 YFSETQ. V gave up 0 bases and J gave up 3 bases, with 10 bases separating them. This CDR3 has 16 residues.

The CDR3: CSIAVLAKNIQYF. The CDR3 bases are TGCAGTATAGCAGTACTAGCCAAAAACATTCAGTACTTC. The rearrangement joins TRBV20-1 to TRBJ2-4; the D is unclear. CDR3 length: 13 residues. Germline CDR1 DFQATT, CDR2 SNEGSKA (reference sequence). Trimming took 8 bases from V and 0 from J, leaving 11 bases between them.

This clonotype was observed a handful of times. The J gene is TRBJ2-7, the V gene TRBV28, with 11 nucleotides matching TRBD1. Germline V gene lookup returns CDR1 MDHEN and CDR2 SYDVKM. The CDR3 totals 13 residues. V lost 8 bases, J lost 6 bases, and 6 bases stayed unmatched. The CDR3 region has the DNA TGTGCCAGCTGGCCGGGACAGGGGGTCGAGCAGTACTTC. Residues: CASWPGQGVEQYF.

The rearrangement links TRBV5-1 to TRBJ2-5; D possibly corresponds to TRBD2 (6 bases). The V end was cut by 4 bases, the J end by 0 bases, with 13 bases between. The CDR3 sequence is 15 residues long. Germline-derived CDR1 and CDR2 are SGHRS and YFSETQ. CDR3 in DNA: TGCGCCAGCAGCCCGGGACTTGGGTACCAAGAGACCCAGTACTTC. Encoded protein: CASSPGLGYQETQYF.

This clonotype appeared once. This chain joins TRBV6-2 or TRBV6-3 and TRBJ2-7; D is ambiguous. V was shortened by 6 bases and J by 0 bases, with 12 bases between the two germline ends. Germline-derived CDR1 and CDR2 are MNHEY and SVGEGT. This CDR3 contains 14 residues. CDR3 bases: TGTGCCAGCAGCGTGGACCGTAACTCCTACGAGCAGTACTTC. This translates into CASSVDRNSYEQYF.

This clonotype showed up just a few times. A read error may produce the germline difference seen at one junction end. The rearrangement uses TRBV15 and TRBJ2-5; TRBD2 matches at 7 bases. CDR3 length: 16 amino acids. The germline V gene has CDR1 LNHNV and CDR2 YYDKDF (reference sequence). This CDR3 is CATRRGYETGGETQYF. CDR3 sequence (DNA): TGTGCCACCAGGAGAGGATATGAGACGGGAGGCGAGACCCAGTACTTC.

V and J are TRBV12-3 or TRBV12-4 and TRBJ2-4; 9 nucleotides agree with TRBD1. The CDR3 length is 15 residues. The ends lost 5 bases at V and 13 bases at J; junction bases unmatched: 15. CDR3 amino acids: CASSLRQGGYNEQYF. The CDR3 coding sequence is TGTGCCAGCAGTCTGCGACAGGGGGGGTACAATGAGCAGTACTTC.

The chain combines TRBV7-6 with TRBJ2-3, with 8 bases lining up with TRBD2. This CDR3 has 17 residues. Germline V gene data show CDR1 as SGHVS and CDR2 as FNYEAQ. J lost 4 bases, V lost 3 bases, and 12 bases had no gene match. CDR3 protein: CASSFLLAGGGADTQYF. DNA of the CDR3: TGTGCCAGCAGCTTCCTTCTGGCGGGAGGTGGGGCAGATACGCAGTATTTT. The full variable domain, rest sourced from reference TRBV7-6 and TRBJ2-3, is GAGVSQSPRYKVTKRGQDVALRCDPISGHVSLYWYRQALGQGPEFLTYFNYEAQQDKSGLPNDRFSAERPEGSISTLTIQRTEQRDSAMYRCASSFLLAGGGADTQYFGPGTRLTVL.

This clonotype was seen a few times. V is TRBV3-1 and J is TRBJ2-1; 11 nucleotides agree with TRBD1. This CDR3 contains 16 residues. V shed 3 bases, J shed 12 bases, and the junction held 13 bases outside the gene matches. CDR1 and CDR2 (germline): LGHDT, YNNKEL (reference sequence). In nucleotides, the CDR3 is TGTGCCAGCAGCCAGGGCTTTGGACAGGGGGCGTCTGGGCAGTTCTTC. Encoded protein: CASSQGFGQGASGQFF.

This clonotype has a count of ten or more. The rearrangement uses TRBV4-1 and TRBJ2-5, with D possibly TRBD2 on 6 matching bases. Germline V gene lookup returns CDR1 MGHRA and CDR2 YSYEKL. This CDR3 is built from 16 residues. Trimming removed 0 bases from V and 6 bases from J, with 17 bases in between. The CDR3 DNA reads as TGCGCCAGCAGCCAAGATCAAGGAGGGCCTCTAAAGACCCAGTACTTC. Translating it yields CASSQDQGGPLKTQYF.

This chain connects TRBV3-1 to TRBJ2-3; D might be TRBD2 (5 bases). The CDR3 spans 13 residues. V lost 4 bases to trimming and J lost 10 bases, with 15 bases between them. The germline CDR1 and CDR2 sequences are LGHDT and YNNKEL (reference sequence). The CDR3, as DNA: TGTGCCAGCAGCCTTTTTCCCGGGGAAGCGCAGTATTTT. Translated: CASSLFPGEAQYF.

This clonotype was detected once. A read error may account for a junction end that differs from germline. This sequence joins TRBV28 and TRBJ2-7; D is perhaps TRBD1 (6 bases). Germline V gene lookup returns CDR1 MDHEN and CDR2 SYDVKM. CDR3 length: 14 residues. The CDR3 protein is CASRQQGSGYKQYF. In DNA, the CDR3 is TGTGCCAGCAGGCAACAGGGTTCGGGCTACAAGCAGTACTTC. The variable domain in full, completed from reference TRBV28 and TRBJ2-7, reads DVKVTQSSRYLVKRTGEKVFLECVQDMDHENMFWYRQDPGLGLRLIYFSYDVKMKEKGDIPEGYSVSREKKERFSLILESASTNQTSMYLCASRQQGSGYKQYFGPGTRLTVT.

The rearrangement links TRBV29-1 to TRBJ2-3; possible D gene TRBD2, 5 bases. This CDR3 spans 13 amino acids. The V end was cut by 4 bases, the J end by 2 bases, with 10 bases between. Germline V gene sequence: CDR1 SQVTM, CDR2 ANQGSEA. The CDR3 sequence is CSVGPSPTDTQYF. The CDR3 DNA is TGCAGCGTTGGCCCTAGCCCCACAGATACGCAGTATTTT.